One sample yielded the 21 T cell receptor beta chains listed below, sequenced in a study of neurological immune-mediated disorders. TCRdb ran MiXCR on the 5' RACE reads and lists one entry per CDR3 protein. Here the sample spans 49,000 or so distinct CDR3 sequences, around 4% being singletons. Sequencing was carried out using PBMCs. The receptor source for this set is a woman in her sixties or seventies with multiple sclerosis.

Ten or more counts support this clonotype. V gene TRBV20-1 combines with J gene TRBJ2-2, with 7 bases that match TRBD2. The junction had 7 bases not matched to a gene; V was cut back by 6 bases and J by 6 bases. The CDR3 loop spans 13 amino acids. Germline assignment: CDR1 DFQATT and CDR2 SNEGSKA (reference sequence). CDR3 amino acids: CSASGTTPGELFF. The DNA for the CDR3 is TGCAGTGCATCCGGGACTACCCCCGGGGAGCTGTTTTTT.

This clonotype was seen more than once but under ten times. The chain combines TRBV5-1 with TRBJ2-7; D may be TRBD2 (5 bases). The CDR3 is 14 amino acids. In germline, CDR1 is SGHRS, CDR2 YFSETQ. Deletions cut 4 bases from V and 3 bases from J, with 14 bases between. The CDR3 nucleotides are TGCGCCAGCAGCCCTCTTCCGGGGAGCTACGAGCAGTACTTC. Its translation is CASSPLPGSYEQYF.

This clonotype has ten or more counts. The chain combines TRBV28 with TRBJ2-7; D remains unclear. The V gene lost 10 bases and the J gene lost 0 bases, with 7 bases spanning the gap. This CDR3 spans 11 amino acids. From germline, CDR1 is MDHEN and CDR2 SYDVKM. The CDR3 DNA reads as TGTGCCACCCTCAGCTCCTACGAGCAGTACTTC. The encoded protein is CATLSSYEQYF.

This chain connects TRBV10-2 to TRBJ2-1; D not resolved. This CDR3 has 14 amino acids. Germline CDR1 is WSHSY and CDR2 is SAAADI. Trimming cost V 5 bases and J 7 bases, with 15 bases left between them. CDR3 in amino acids: CASSRWESENEQFF. The CDR3 bases are TGCGCCAGCAGTCGCTGGGAATCCGAGAATGAGCAGTTCTTC.

The V call is TRBV10-3, the J call TRBJ2-5, with D unresolved. Between the trimmed V and J ends, which lost 10 bases and 7 bases, there was a span of 16 bases. Looked up from germline, CDR1 is ENHRY and CDR2 is SYGVKD. The CDR3 covers 12 residues. This CDR3 is CATWIGEGTQYF. CDR3 coding DNA: TGTGCCACCTGGATAGGAGAAGGGACCCAGTACTTC.

This clonotype showed up many times. The rearrangement uses TRBV9 and TRBJ2-2; D is perhaps TRBD1 (6 bases). The CDR3 sequence is 17 residues long. The germline gives CDR1 SGDLS, CDR2 YYNGEE. The ends were cut back, 0 bases at V and 4 bases at J, with 16 bases in the middle. The DNA for the CDR3 is TGTGCCAGCAGCGTAGTGGACAGTAGCTATTCCACCGGGGAGCTGTTTTTT. Residues: CASSVVDSSYSTGELFF.

This clonotype was counted many times. The gene calls are TRBV20-1 and TRBJ2-3; D may be TRBD2 (5 bases). In germline, CDR1 is DFQATT, CDR2 SNEGSKA (reference sequence). V gave up 3 bases and J gave up 0 bases, with 13 bases separating them. The length of the CDR3 is 15 residues. CDR3 bases: TGCAGTGCTAGCTATCGGGGATCCAGCACAGATACGCAGTATTTT. Translated, it gives CSASYRGSSTDTQYF.

This clonotype was recorded many times. This rearrangement joins TRBV7-2 to TRBJ2-2; D gene unclear. V lost 1 base and J lost 3, with 9 bases in between. Per the germline V gene, CDR1 is SGHTA and CDR2 is FQGNSA. This CDR3 is 15 amino acids long. This CDR3 reads CASSLDPAYTGELFF. The CDR3 nucleotides are TGTGCCAGCAGCTTAGATCCAGCGTACACCGGGGAGCTGTTTTTT. Combining the CDR3 with reference TRBV7-2 and TRBJ2-2 gives the whole variable domain GAGVSQSPSNKVTEKGKDVELRCDPISGHTALYWYRQSLGQGLEFLIYFQGNSAPDKSGLPSDRFSAERTGGSVSTLTIQRTQQEDSAVYLCASSLDPAYTGELFFGEGSRLTVL.

The sample holds a few counts of this clonotype. The chain employs TRBV15 and TRBJ2-6; D is unclear. The germline CDR1 and CDR2 sequences are LNHNV and YYDKDF (reference sequence). Trimming took 0 bases from V and 0 from J, leaving 9 bases between them. This CDR3 has 17 amino acids. CDR3 region: CATSREPRDSGANVLTF. CDR3 nucleotide sequence: TGTGCCACCAGCAGAGAACCCCGAGACTCTGGGGCCAACGTCCTGACTTTC.

The rearrangement uses TRBV5-1 and TRBJ2-3; either TRBD1 or TRBD2 may fit D (5 bases each). Germline V CDR1 and CDR2: SGHRS, YFSETQ. The CDR3 contains 14 residues. The V end was cut by 5 bases, the J end by 2 bases, with 12 bases between. Here the CDR3 DNA reads TGCGCCAGCAGAAAGGGACGGGTCACAGATACGCAGTATTTT. Translating gives CASRKGRVTDTQYF.

This clonotype was recorded many times. In nucleotides, the CDR3 is TGTGCCGGGGGTAGAAACATAAACAATGAGCAGTTCTTC. Translation gives CAGGRNINNEQFF. The chain recombines TRBV28 with TRBJ2-1; perhaps D is TRBD1 or TRBD2 (5 bases each). Germline V gene lookup returns CDR1 MDHEN and CDR2 SYDVKM. This CDR3 has 13 residues. V was trimmed by 11 bases and J by 5 bases, leaving 16 bases between them. The variable domain in full, with the rest retrieved from reference TRBV28 and TRBJ2-1, is DVKVTQSSRYLVKRTGEKVFLECVQDMDHENMFWYRQDPGLGLRLIYFSYDVKMKEKGDIPEGYSVSREKKERFSLILESASTNQTSMYLCAGGRNINNEQFFGPGTRLTVL.

J is TRBJ2-7 and V is TRBV9; 10 nucleotides match TRBD1. From germline, CDR1 is SGDLS and CDR2 YYNGEE. V lost 2 bases to trimming and J lost 6 bases; unmatched junction nucleotides: 11. The CDR3 contains 16 residues. The CDR3 loop reads CASSVTGGTGEGEQYF. The CDR3 nucleotides are TGTGCCAGCAGCGTGACGGGCGGGACAGGGGAGGGCGAGCAGTACTTC. The variable domain in full, with the rest retrieved from reference TRBV9 and TRBJ2-7, is DSGVTQTPKHLITATGQRVTLRCSPRSGDLSVYWYQQSLDQGLQFLIQYYNGEERAKGNILERFSAQQFPDLHSELNLSSLELGDSALYFCASSVTGGTGEGEQYFGPGTRLTVT.

This sequence joins TRBV7-2 and TRBJ1-1; no clear D. The CDR3 runs 15 residues. The germline gives CDR1 SGHTA, CDR2 FQGNSA. The ends were cut back, 2 bases at V and 0 bases at J, with 10 bases in the middle. The CDR3 loop is CASSLSAGLNTEAFF. DNA of the CDR3: TGTGCCAGCAGCTTATCGGCAGGATTGAACACTGAAGCTTTCTTT.

The table lists this clonotype with many counts. V is TRBV28 and J is TRBJ2-5; TRBD2 matches at 8 bases. The length of the CDR3 is 14 residues. Germline CDR1 reads MDHEN; CDR2 reads SYDVKM. The junction had 8 bases not matched to a gene; V was cut back by 6 bases and J by 5 bases. CDR3 sequence reads: CASSDGGAWETQYF. CDR3 bases: TGTGCCAGCAGCGACGGGGGGGCCTGGGAGACCCAGTACTTC.

The DNA of the CDR3 is TGTGCCAGCAGTTTTGGCAGTAAAGGATCAGAGACCCAGTACTTC. Residues: CASSFGSKGSETQYF. The V and J genes are TRBV12-3 or TRBV12-4 and TRBJ2-5; D remains unclear. The V end was cut by 3 bases, the J end by 4 bases, with 15 bases between. The CDR3 consists of 15 residues.

This clonotype was observed at least ten times. The gene calls are TRBV7-9 and TRBJ2-3; D might be TRBD1 (6 bases). Per germline, CDR1 SEHNR and CDR2 FQNEAQ (reference sequence). CDR3 length: 17 residues. Trimming shortened V by 0 bases and J by 1 base, and 14 bases separated the two germline ends. This CDR3 is CASSLATRDTRTDTQYF. The CDR3, as DNA: TGTGCCAGCAGCTTAGCAACCCGGGACACTCGCACAGATACGCAGTATTTT.

This chain joins TRBV9 and TRBJ2-2; TRBD1 matches 8 bases. The V segment lost 0 bases and the J segment 4 bases; nucleotides outside the gene matches: 8. This CDR3 region has 17 residues. CDR1 SGDLS and CDR2 YYNGEE come from the germline V gene. CDR3 sequence: CASSVGLAGGSTGELFF. The CDR3 bases are TGTGCCAGCAGCGTAGGCCTTGCAGGGGGCAGCACCGGGGAGCTGTTTTTT.

The sample holds many counts of this clonotype. The chain carries TRBV25-1 and TRBJ2-6; D is ambiguous. This CDR3 comprises 15 residues. V gave up 4 bases and J gave up 0 bases, with 7 bases separating them. CDR1 and CDR2 from the germline V gene are MGHDK and SYGVNS. CDR3 loop: CASSGRFSGANVLTF. The CDR3 coding sequence is TGTGCCAGCAGTGGTAGGTTCTCTGGGGCCAACGTCCTGACTTTC.

This clonotype was seen ten or more times. The gene calls are TRBV5-4 and TRBJ2-5, with 14 bases aligning to TRBD2. Germline CDR1 reads SGHNT; CDR2 reads YYREEE (reference sequence). Germline trimming cut 4 bases from V and 5 bases from J; bases unmatched to any gene: 4. This CDR3 contains 15 residues. Written as DNA, the CDR3 is TGTGCCAGCAGCGAGACTAGCGGGAGGGGGGAGACCCAGTACTTC. Protein sequence: CASSETSGRGETQYF.

This clonotype was detected many times. The V and J genes are TRBV5-1 and TRBJ2-5, with D perhaps TRBD1 or TRBD2 (5 bases each). V was pared by 4 bases and J by 5 bases, with 12 bases between. This CDR3 comprises 13 residues. Germline V gene data show CDR1 as SGHRS and CDR2 as YFSETQ. CDR3 sequence (DNA): TGCGCCAGCAGCAGAGGCGAGGGGGAGACCCAGTACTTC. The encoded protein is CASSRGEGETQYF.

This clonotype was seen a few times. This sequence joins TRBV6-5 and TRBJ2-1; 11 bases are a match to TRBD2. CDR3 length: 17 residues. V lost 6 bases, J lost 7 bases, and 14 bases stayed unmatched. Germline V gene sequence: CDR1 MNHEY, CDR2 SVGAGI. CDR3 protein: CASSHSGRETFRNEQFF. In DNA, the CDR3 is TGTGCCAGCAGCCATAGCGGGAGGGAAACCTTTCGGAATGAGCAGTTCTTC.